This TCR beta chain emerged from a study of blood T cell repertoires in COVID-19. V gave up 6 bases and J gave up 6 bases; unmatched junction bases: 6. The germline CDR1 and CDR2 sequences are MNHEY and SMNVEV (reference sequence). This CDR3 is built from 14 residues. Repertoires were generated with immunoSEQ multiplex PCR, while TCRdb's copy carries only in-frame clones and drops some. The sample lists around 400,000 clones, more than 70% occurring once. V usage is TRBV27 and J usage is TRBJ1-4; 8 bases line up with TRBD1. Sequencing used peripheral blood. This TCR was sampled from a woman aged 25 to 39 with COVID-19, enrolled during active disease. The DNA for the CDR3 is TGTGCCAGCAGCCCAGACAGGGGATATGAAAAACTGTTTTTT. This gives the protein CASSPDRGYEKLFF. The variable domain in full, with the rest retrieved from reference TRBV27 and TRBJ1-4, is EAQVTQNPRYLITVTGKKLTVTCSQNMNHEYMSWYRQDPGLGLRQIYYSMNVEVTDKGDVPEGYKVSRKEKRNFPLILESPSPNQTSLYFCASSPDRGYEKLFFGSGTQLSVL.